One and the same sample provided the 24 T cell receptor beta chains below, sequenced in a study of shared clonotypes between healthy human individuals. The naive CD8 subset, CD45RO-negative cells positively selected for CCR7, excluded terminally differentiated effector memory CD45RA+ cells. TCRdb's table, derived via immunoSEQ multiplex PCR, lists solely in-frame clones and lacks some. Altogether 2 million to 2.5 million clones are present, around 96% being singletons, with the ten largest covering more than 0.95%. Sequencing used naive CD8+ T cells sorted from blood. The receptors derive from a young man in good health.

The rearrangement joins TRBV4-1 to TRBJ2-7; 10 bases map to TRBD2. V lost 2 bases and J lost 4; bases outside the gene matches: 5. Germline CDR1 and CDR2: MGHRA and YSYEKL. The CDR3 totals 15 residues. The CDR3 protein is CASSQRASGSYEQYF. CDR3 nucleotides: TGCGCCAGCAGCCAACGGGCTAGCGGGAGTTACGAGCAGTACTTC.

V usage is TRBV4-1 and J usage is TRBJ2-7; D is perhaps TRBD1 (5 bases). From germline, CDR1 is MGHRA and CDR2 YSYEKL. Trimming removed 1 base at V and 6 bases at J, with 16 bases between. The CDR3 totals 15 residues. The DNA for the CDR3 is TGCGCCAGCAGCCAAGTCGACCTCCGCCAGGGCGAGCAGTACTTC. The encoded protein is CASSQVDLRQGEQYF.

This chain joins TRBV9 and TRBJ2-2; tentative D call: TRBD2 (6 bases). The germline V and J ends were trimmed by 5 bases and 6 bases, with 23 bases remaining between them. This CDR3 comprises 17 residues. Germline values: CDR1 SGDLS, CDR2 YYNGEE. This CDR3 is CASSAGSSGRWAGELFF. The CDR3, as DNA: TGTGCCAGCAGTGCGGGGTCCTCGGGCCGTTGGGCCGGGGAGCTGTTTTTT.

The gene calls are TRBV27 and TRBJ2-1; 10 nucleotides match TRBD2. This CDR3 is built from 15 residues. Losses at the gene ends were 2 bases for V and 7 bases for J; bases not matched to a gene: 5. Germline V gene sequence: CDR1 MNHEY, CDR2 SMNVEV (reference sequence). CDR3 DNA sequence: TGTGCCAGCAGTTTAGGGACTAGCGATATGAATGAGCAGTTCTTC. This encodes CASSLGTSDMNEQFF.

In regard to this clone: Other DNA sequences from this sample encode an identical CDR3 as well. The chain employs TRBV4-1 and TRBJ1-6, with D unclear. Germline CDR1 is MGHRA and CDR2 is YSYEKL. The CDR3 is 14 residues long. V was clipped by 0 bases and J by 7 bases, with 7 bases between them. The CDR3 region is CASSQDDYNSPLHF. Written as DNA, the CDR3 is TGCGCCAGCAGCCAAGATGACTACAATTCACCCCTCCACTTT.

Remarks on this clone: The sample holds other DNA sequences that translate to the same CDR3. The rearrangement links TRBV4-3 to TRBJ2-7, with 9 bases lining up with TRBD2. V shed 0 bases, J shed 4 bases, and the junction held 4 bases outside the gene matches. This CDR3 region has 15 residues. The germline V gene encodes CDR1 LGHNA and CDR2 YSLEER. The CDR3 region is CASSQETGLAYEQYF. CDR3 bases: TGCGCCAGCAGCCAAGAAACGGGACTAGCATACGAGCAGTACTTC.

A word on this clone: Other nucleotide sequences from this sample produce the same CDR3. This rearrangement joins TRBV5-4 to TRBJ2-7; 12 bases are a match to TRBD1. This CDR3 has 15 residues. With 3 bases clipped from V and 4 bases from J, the junction kept 5 bases outside the gene matches. CDR1 is SGHNT and CDR2 is YYREEE in the germline V gene (reference sequence). The CDR3 loop is CASSWGQGASYEQYF. CDR3 coding DNA: TGTGCCAGCAGCTGGGGACAGGGGGCAAGTTACGAGCAGTACTTC.

The chain has TRBV11-3 and TRBJ1-1, with D possibly TRBD1 on 5 matching bases. V was clipped by 5 bases and J by 0 bases, with 7 bases between them. The CDR3 length is 13 residues. Germline V CDR1 and CDR2: SGHNT, YENEEA. The CDR3 nucleotides are TGTGCCAGCAGCCAGACAGTGAACACTGAAGCTTTCTTT. Protein product: CASSQTVNTEAFF.

The chain links TRBV5-6 to TRBJ1-1; D remains unclear. The CDR3 runs 12 residues. V was cut by 4 bases and J by 9 bases, with 13 bases left in between. CDR1 and CDR2 from the germline V gene are SGHDT and YYEEEE. Here the CDR3 DNA reads TGTGCCAGCAGCCCGGGGTCCGAAAAAGCTTTCTTT. It translates to CASSPGSEKAFF. Full variable domain (remainder filled in from reference TRBV5-6 and TRBJ1-1): DAGVTQSPTHLIKTRGQQVTLRCSPKSGHDTVSWYQQALGQGPQFIFQYYEEEERQRGNFPDRFSGHQFPNYSSELNVNALLLGDSALYLCASSPGSEKAFFGQGTRLTVV.

The chain couples TRBV5-8 to TRBJ1-6, with a tentative D call TRBD1 (5 bases). Looked up from germline, CDR1 is SGHTS and CDR2 is YDEGEE. CDR3 length: 15 residues. The V end was cut by 6 bases, the J end by 9 bases, with 19 bases between. CDR3 in amino acids: CASTISPGLFSPLHF. CDR3 coding DNA: TGTGCCAGCACCATCTCTCCGGGGCTCTTTTCACCCCTCCACTTT.

The rearrangement uses TRBV7-9 and TRBJ1-1, with unresolved D. Germline CDR1 and CDR2: SEHNR and FQNEAQ (reference sequence). CDR3 length: 12 amino acids. V was pared by 5 bases and J by 8 bases, with 12 bases between. The CDR3 nucleotides are TGTGCCAGCAGCGTCCGGAGCGGGGAAGCTTTCTTT. Amino acids: CASSVRSGEAFF.

The rearrangement links TRBV7-6 to TRBJ2-5; D is possibly TRBD1 or TRBD2 (5 bases each). The CDR3 is 15 amino acids. The V gene's germline CDR1 is SGHVS and CDR2 FNYEAQ. The V gene lost 2 bases and the J gene lost 5 bases, with 15 bases spanning the gap. This chain's CDR3 is CASSLFSGYRETQYF. DNA for the CDR3: TGTGCCAGCAGCTTATTCTCGGGGTACAGGGAGACCCAGTACTTC.

The chain combines TRBV19 with TRBJ1-1; 8 bases agree with TRBD1. J gave up 1 base and V 5 bases, and 3 bases lay outside the gene matches. In germline, CDR1 is LNHDA, CDR2 SQIVND (reference sequence). The CDR3 has 14 residues. In DNA, the CDR3 is TGTGCCAGTAGTTATACAGGGGGGAACACTGAAGCTTTCTTT. It translates to CASSYTGGNTEAFF. Combining the CDR3 with reference TRBV19 and TRBJ1-1 gives the whole variable domain DGGITQSPKYLFRKEGQNVTLSCEQNLNHDAMYWYRQDPGQGLRLIYYSQIVNDFQKGDIAEGYSVSREKKESFPLTVTSAQKNPTAFYLCASSYTGGNTEAFFGQGTRLTVV.

This chain connects TRBV9 to TRBJ2-7; 10 bases align to TRBD2. The J segment lost 1 base and the V segment lost 4 bases, leaving 5 bases of the junction unmatched. The CDR3 has 15 amino acids. Germline values: CDR1 SGDLS, CDR2 YYNGEE. The CDR3 is CASSQSGRASYEQYF. DNA for the CDR3: TGTGCCAGCAGCCAAAGCGGGAGGGCGTCCTACGAGCAGTACTTC.

This chain uses TRBV5-6 with TRBJ2-5; the match to TRBD2 covers 14 bases. CDR1 is SGHDT and CDR2 is YYEEEE in the germline V gene. CDR3 length: 17 amino acids. Trimming cost V 1 base and J 2 bases; bases outside gene matches: 4. The CDR3 spells CASSLKGLAGAQETQYF. The DNA of the CDR3 is TGTGCCAGCAGCTTGAAGGGACTAGCGGGAGCGCAAGAGACCCAGTACTTC.

The chain is built from TRBV5-1 and TRBJ2-5, with 9 bases identical to TRBD1. V was clipped by 4 bases and J by 5 bases; unmatched bases: 9. The CDR3 spans 15 residues. CDR1 and CDR2 (germline): SGHRS, YFSETQ. In DNA form, the CDR3 reads TGCGCCAGCAGCGCTGGCACAGGGGGCAGGGAGACCCAGTACTTC. Amino acids: CASSAGTGGRETQYF.

V gene TRBV5-1 combines with J gene TRBJ2-7, with TRBD2 matching over 7 bases. Trimming took 2 bases from V and 3 from J; bases not matched to a gene: 8. CDR3 length equals 15 residues. Per germline, CDR1 SGHRS and CDR2 YFSETQ. The CDR3 region has the DNA TGCGCCAGCAGCTTAAGGCTAGCGGCCGTCTACGAGCAGTACTTC. This sequence encodes CASSLRLAAVYEQYF.

In its sample, this clone was seen a few times. The chain has TRBV27 and TRBJ1-4; maybe TRBD1 (5 bases). CDR1 is MNHEY, CDR2 SMNVEV, per germline (reference sequence). There are 15 residues in the CDR3. The V end was cut by 5 bases, the J end by 8 bases, with 18 bases between. The CDR3 nucleotides read TGTGCCAGCAGTCCCTGGGACCTGAAGCGAGAAAAACTGTTTTTT. Protein product: CASSPWDLKREKLFF. Looking up the rest from reference TRBV27 and TRBJ1-4 gives the full variable domain: EAQVTQNPRYLITVTGKKLTVTCSQNMNHEYMSWYRQDPGLGLRQIYYSMNVEVTDKGDVPEGYKVSRKEKRNFPLILESPSPNQTSLYFCASSPWDLKREKLFFGSGTQLSVL.

The chain joins TRBV28 to TRBJ2-7; TRBD1 agrees at 10 bases. Trimming at V came to 4 bases and at J to 0 bases, leaving 9 bases not matched to a gene. The CDR3 covers 17 residues. From germline, CDR1 is MDHEN and CDR2 SYDVKM. CDR3 coding DNA: TGTGCCAGCAGTTCCGACAGGGGGCTACGCAACTCCTACGAGCAGTACTTC. The encoded protein is CASSSDRGLRNSYEQYF.

The chain recombines TRBV19 with TRBJ2-1; D possibly uses TRBD1 or TRBD2 (6 bases each). The germline V and J ends were trimmed by 7 bases and 0 bases, with 16 bases remaining between them. This CDR3 is 16 amino acids long. CDR1 and CDR2 from the germline V gene are LNHDA and SQIVND (reference sequence). The CDR3 loop reads CASTPRGPSSYNEQFF. The DNA of the CDR3 is TGTGCCAGTACTCCCCGGGGGCCTAGCTCCTACAATGAGCAGTTCTTC.

Concerning this clone itself: Other DNA sequences in the same sample also yield this CDR3. The CDR3: CASSVQGSYGYTF. The CDR3 nucleotides are TGTGCCAGCAGCGTCCAGGGAAGCTATGGCTACACCTTC. V gene TRBV9 combines with J gene TRBJ1-2; a weak D match, TRBD1 (5 bases). V was pared by 2 bases and J by 4 bases, with 9 bases between. The CDR3 has 13 residues. CDR1 and CDR2 (germline): SGDLS, YYNGEE. The whole variable domain, remainder taken from reference TRBV9 and TRBJ1-2, is DSGVTQTPKHLITATGQRVTLRCSPRSGDLSVYWYQQSLDQGLQFLIQYYNGEERAKGNILERFSAQQFPDLHSELNLSSLELGDSALYFCASSVQGSYGYTFGSGTRLTVV.

The chain employs TRBV19 and TRBJ2-1; D gene uncertain. The germline gives CDR1 LNHDA, CDR2 SQIVND (reference sequence). Trimming removed 3 bases from V and 12 bases from J, with 15 bases in between. The CDR3 contains 13 residues. This chain's CDR3 is CASSISFWTWQFF. CDR3 sequence (DNA): TGTGCCAGTAGTATTTCCTTCTGGACCTGGCAGTTCTTC.

V is TRBV18 and J is TRBJ1-1; 10 bases fit TRBD1. The length of the CDR3 is 15 residues. The trim removed 5 bases at V and 6 bases at J, leaving 9 bases unmatched. Germline CDR1 reads KGHSH; CDR2 reads LQKENI. The CDR3 sequence is CASSSPGTGAPEAFF. The CDR3 nucleotides read TGTGCCAGCTCATCGCCCGGGACAGGGGCTCCTGAAGCTTTCTTT.

The chain couples TRBV7-8 to TRBJ2-1; D ambiguous. Between the trimmed V and J ends, which lost 5 bases and 3 bases, there was a span of 11 bases. The CDR3 has 14 residues. The germline V gene has CDR1 SGHVS and CDR2 FQNEAQ. The CDR3 reads CASSPDTNYNEQFF. The CDR3 nucleotides are TGTGCCAGCAGCCCCGATACTAACTACAATGAGCAGTTCTTC.